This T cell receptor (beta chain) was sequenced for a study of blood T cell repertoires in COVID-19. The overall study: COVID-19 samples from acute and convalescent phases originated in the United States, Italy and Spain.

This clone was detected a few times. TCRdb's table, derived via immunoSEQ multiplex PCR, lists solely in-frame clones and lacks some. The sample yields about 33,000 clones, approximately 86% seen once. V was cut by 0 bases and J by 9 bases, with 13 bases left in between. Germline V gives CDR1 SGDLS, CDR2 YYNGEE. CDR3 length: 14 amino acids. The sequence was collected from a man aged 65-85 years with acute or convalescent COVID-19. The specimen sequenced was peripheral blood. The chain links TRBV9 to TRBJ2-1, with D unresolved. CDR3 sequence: CASSVASGVGEQFF. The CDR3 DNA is TGTGCCAGCAGCGTAGCCTCTGGAGTGGGTGAGCAGTTCTTC.